Below, one T cell receptor beta chain is given with its context. CDR3 length: 15 residues. The V end lost 4 bases, the J end lost 1 base, and 11 bases lay between the germline ends. Germline values: CDR1 KGHSH, CDR2 LQKENI. One entry per CDR3 protein, called by TCRdb with MiXCR from the 5' RACE reads. The sample has approximately 80,000 distinct CDR3 sequences; roughly 12% are singletons. This record belongs to a study of early T cells in non-severe SARS-CoV-2 infection. The chain carries TRBV18 and TRBJ2-1; TRBD2 might be the D (6 bases). The sequence derives from an adult who was a healthcare worker with PCR-confirmed SARS-CoV-2 infection or an uninfected control (not recorded which). This specimen consisted of whole blood, obtained at baseline. The CDR3 is CASSLDSGSYNEQFF. DNA for the CDR3: TGTGCCAGCTCACTGGATAGCGGATCCTACAATGAGCAGTTCTTC.